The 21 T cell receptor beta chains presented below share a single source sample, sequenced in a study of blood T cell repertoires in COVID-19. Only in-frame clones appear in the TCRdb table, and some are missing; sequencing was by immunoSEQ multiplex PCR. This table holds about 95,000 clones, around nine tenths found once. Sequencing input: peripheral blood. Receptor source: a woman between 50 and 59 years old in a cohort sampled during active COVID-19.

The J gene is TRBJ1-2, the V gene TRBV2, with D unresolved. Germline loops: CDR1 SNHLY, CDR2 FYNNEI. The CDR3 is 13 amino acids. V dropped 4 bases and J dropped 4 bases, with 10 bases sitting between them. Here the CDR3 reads CASSVEGRYGYTF. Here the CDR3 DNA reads TGTGCCAGCAGTGTGGAGGGTCGCTATGGCTACACCTTC.

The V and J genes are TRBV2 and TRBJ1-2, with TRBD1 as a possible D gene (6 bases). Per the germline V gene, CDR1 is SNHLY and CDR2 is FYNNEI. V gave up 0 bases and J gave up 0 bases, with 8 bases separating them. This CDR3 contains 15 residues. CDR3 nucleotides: TGTGCCAGCAGTGAAGCGGGACATACTAACTATGGCTACACCTTC. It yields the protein CASSEAGHTNYGYTF. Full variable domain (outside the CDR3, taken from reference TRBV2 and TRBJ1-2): EPEVTQTPSHQVTQMGQEVILRCVPISNHLYFYWYRQILGQKVEFLVSFYNNEISEKSEIFDDQFSVERPDGSNFTLKIRSTKLEDSAMYFCASSEAGHTNYGYTFGSGTRLTVV.

The CDR3 DNA follows: TGCGCCAGCAGGAGAGACATTAACACCTACAATGAGCAGTTCTTC. It is translated as CASRRDINTYNEQFF. The J gene is TRBJ2-1, the V gene TRBV5-1; D is uncertain. The CDR3 contains 15 residues. V lost 5 bases and J lost 2, with 14 bases in between. Germline V gene data show CDR1 as SGHRS and CDR2 as YFSETQ.

CDR3 DNA: TGTGCCATCAGTGAGTCTAGGACTAGCGGCACAGATACGCAGTATTTT. Translated: CAISESRTSGTDTQYF. V usage is TRBV10-3 and J usage is TRBJ2-3, with 9 bases fitting TRBD2. CDR1 is ENHRY and CDR2 is SYGVKD in the germline V gene. This CDR3 region has 16 residues. The V segment lost 0 bases and the J segment 1 base; nucleotides outside the gene matches: 2.

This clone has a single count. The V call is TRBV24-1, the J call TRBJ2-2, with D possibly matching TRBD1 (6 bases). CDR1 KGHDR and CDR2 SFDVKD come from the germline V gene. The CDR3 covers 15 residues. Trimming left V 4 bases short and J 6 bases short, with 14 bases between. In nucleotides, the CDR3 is TGTGCCACCAGTGAGCAACAGGGTAGGGCCGGGGAGCTGTTTTTT. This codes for CATSEQQGRAGELFF.

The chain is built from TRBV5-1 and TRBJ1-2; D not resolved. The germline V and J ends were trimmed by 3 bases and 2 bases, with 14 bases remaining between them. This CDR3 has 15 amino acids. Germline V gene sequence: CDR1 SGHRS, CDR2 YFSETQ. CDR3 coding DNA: TGCGCCAGCAGCTCAGGCTCGGTCTCCAACTATGGCTACACCTTC. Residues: CASSSGSVSNYGYTF.

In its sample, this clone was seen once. The CDR3 loop is CASSQGVRGGNTIYF. CDR3 DNA sequence: TGTGCCAGCAGCCAAGGGGTACGGGGAGGAAACACCATATATTTT. This chain joins TRBV3-1 (or the pseudogene TRBV3-2) and TRBJ1-3, with D hard to call. CDR1 LGHDT and CDR2 YNNKEL come from the germline V gene (reference sequence). Trimming removed 1 base at V and 4 bases at J, with 11 bases between. The CDR3 loop spans 15 amino acids.

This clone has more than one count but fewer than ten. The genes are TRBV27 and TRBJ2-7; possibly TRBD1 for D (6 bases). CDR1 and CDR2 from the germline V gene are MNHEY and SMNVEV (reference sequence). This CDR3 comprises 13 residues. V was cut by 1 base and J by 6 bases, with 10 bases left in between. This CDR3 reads CASSLYRAAEQYF. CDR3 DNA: TGTGCCAGCAGTTTATACAGGGCGGCCGAGCAGTACTTC.

The chain's CDR3 is CASSLATGTGGSTDTQYF. Written as DNA, the CDR3 is TGTGCCAGCAGCTTAGCGACCGGGACAGGGGGGAGCACAGATACGCAGTATTTT. The chain is built from TRBV7-3 and TRBJ2-3; 11 bases align to TRBD1. Germline CDR1 SGHTA, CDR2 FQGTGA. The CDR3 sequence is 18 residues long. Trimming cost V 2 bases and J 0 bases; bases outside gene matches: 7.

The CDR3 is CASSQYRVNTEAFF. The CDR3 DNA reads TGTGCCAGCAGTCAATACAGGGTGAACACTGAAGCTTTCTTT. The chain carries TRBV6-2 or TRBV6-3 and TRBJ1-1; tentative D call: TRBD1 (6 bases). In germline, CDR1 is MNHEY, CDR2 SVGEGT. V gave up 5 bases and J gave up 0 bases, with 10 bases separating them. The CDR3 sequence is 14 residues long.

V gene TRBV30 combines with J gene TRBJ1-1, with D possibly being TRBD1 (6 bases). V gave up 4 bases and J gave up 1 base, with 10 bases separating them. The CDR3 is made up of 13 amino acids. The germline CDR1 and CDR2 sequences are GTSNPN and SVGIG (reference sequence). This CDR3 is CAWMTGRNTEAFF. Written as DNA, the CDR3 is TGTGCCTGGATGACAGGCAGGAACACTGAAGCTTTCTTT.

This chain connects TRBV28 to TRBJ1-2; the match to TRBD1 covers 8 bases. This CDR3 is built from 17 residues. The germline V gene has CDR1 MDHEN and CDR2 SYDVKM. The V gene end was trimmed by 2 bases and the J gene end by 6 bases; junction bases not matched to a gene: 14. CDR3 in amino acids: CASSLRTGGGLADGYTF. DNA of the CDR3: TGTGCCAGCAGTTTACGTACAGGGGGTGGGTTGGCAGATGGCTACACCTTC.

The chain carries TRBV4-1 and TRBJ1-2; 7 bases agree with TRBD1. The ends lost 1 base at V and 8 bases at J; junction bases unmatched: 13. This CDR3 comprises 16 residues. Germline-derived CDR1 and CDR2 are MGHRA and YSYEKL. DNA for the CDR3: TGCGCCAGCAGCCAAGCGAGGGGACAGCATTTTATGGGCTACACCTTC. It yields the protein CASSQARGQHFMGYTF.

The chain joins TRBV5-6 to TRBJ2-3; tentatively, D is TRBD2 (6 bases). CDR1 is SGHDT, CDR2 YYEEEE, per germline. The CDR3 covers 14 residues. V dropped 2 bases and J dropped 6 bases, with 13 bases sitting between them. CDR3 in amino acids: CASSFVRGSDTQYF. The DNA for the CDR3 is TGTGCCAGCAGCTTTGTACGGGGGTCGGATACGCAGTATTTT. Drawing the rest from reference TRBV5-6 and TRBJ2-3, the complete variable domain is DAGVTQSPTHLIKTRGQQVTLRCSPKSGHDTVSWYQQALGQGPQFIFQYYEEEERQRGNFPDRFSGHQFPNYSSELNVNALLLGDSALYLCASSFVRGSDTQYFGPGTRLTVL.

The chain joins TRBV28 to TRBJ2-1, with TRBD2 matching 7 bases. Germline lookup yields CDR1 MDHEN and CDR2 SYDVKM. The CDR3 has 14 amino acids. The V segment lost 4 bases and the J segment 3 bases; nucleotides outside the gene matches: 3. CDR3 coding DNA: TGTGCCAGCAGTTCCGGGGGGATCTACAATGAGCAGTTCTTC. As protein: CASSSGGIYNEQFF.

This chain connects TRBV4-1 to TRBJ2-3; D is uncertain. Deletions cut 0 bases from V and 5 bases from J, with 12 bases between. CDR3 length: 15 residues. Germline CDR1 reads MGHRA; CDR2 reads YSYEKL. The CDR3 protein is CASSQDIAERDTQYF. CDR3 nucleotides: TGCGCCAGCAGCCAAGATATAGCAGAGAGAGATACGCAGTATTTT.

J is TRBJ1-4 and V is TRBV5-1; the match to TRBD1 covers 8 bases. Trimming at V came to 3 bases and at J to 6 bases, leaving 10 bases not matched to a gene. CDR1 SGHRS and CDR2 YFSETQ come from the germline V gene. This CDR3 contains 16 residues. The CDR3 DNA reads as TGCGCCAGCAGCTACGACAGGGGTGCTTGGGATGAAAAACTGTTTTTT. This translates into CASSYDRGAWDEKLFF.

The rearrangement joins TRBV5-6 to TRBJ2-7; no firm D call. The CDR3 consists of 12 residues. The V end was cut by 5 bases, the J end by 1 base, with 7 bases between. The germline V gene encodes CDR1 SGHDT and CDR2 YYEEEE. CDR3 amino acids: CASRLGSYEQYF. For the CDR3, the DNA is TGTGCCAGCAGGCTCGGGTCCTACGAGCAGTACTTC.

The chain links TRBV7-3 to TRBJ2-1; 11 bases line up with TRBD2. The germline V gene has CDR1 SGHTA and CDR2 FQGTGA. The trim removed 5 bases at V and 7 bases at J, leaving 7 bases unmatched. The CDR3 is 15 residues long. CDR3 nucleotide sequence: TGTGCCAGCAGCCCGACTAGCGGGATCGAAAATGAGCAGTTCTTC. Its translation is CASSPTSGIENEQFF. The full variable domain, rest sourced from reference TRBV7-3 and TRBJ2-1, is GAGVSQTPSNKVTEKGKYVELRCDPISGHTALYWYRQSLGQGPEFLIYFQGTGAADDSGLPNDRFFAVRPEGSVSTLKIQRTERGDSAVYLCASSPTSGIENEQFFGPGTRLTVL.

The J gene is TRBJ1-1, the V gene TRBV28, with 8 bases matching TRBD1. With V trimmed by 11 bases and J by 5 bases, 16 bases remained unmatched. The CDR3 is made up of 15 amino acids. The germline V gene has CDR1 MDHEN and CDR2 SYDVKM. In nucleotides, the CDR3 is TGTGCCCACAGGGGGGGCGGACAAATGGGAACTGAAGCTTTCTTT. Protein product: CAHRGGGQMGTEAFF. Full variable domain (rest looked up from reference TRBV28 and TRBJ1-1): DVKVTQSSRYLVKRTGEKVFLECVQDMDHENMFWYRQDPGLGLRLIYFSYDVKMKEKGDIPEGYSVSREKKERFSLILESASTNQTSMYLCAHRGGGQMGTEAFFGQGTRLTVV.

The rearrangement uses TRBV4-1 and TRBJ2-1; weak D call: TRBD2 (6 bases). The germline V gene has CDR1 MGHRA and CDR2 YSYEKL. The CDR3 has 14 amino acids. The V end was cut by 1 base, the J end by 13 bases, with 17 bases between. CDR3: CASSQVLDGGRQFF. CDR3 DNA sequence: TGCGCCAGCAGCCAAGTGTTGGACGGGGGACGACAGTTCTTC.